These T cell receptor beta chains were read from a single sample in a study of T cell changes during pregnancy in multiple sclerosis. The protocol was immunoSEQ multiplex PCR, while the TCRdb copy is restricted to in-frame clones and leaves out a portion. The sample consists of tens of thousands of clones, about 88% of them appearing once. Here the sequenced sample was CD4+ T cells from peripheral blood mononuclear cells, taken in the first trimester of pregnancy. All receptors come from a female donor with multiple sclerosis, enrolled in a pregnancy study. CDR3s include the opening cysteine and the closing phenylalanine or tryptophan. Each record gives: D gene, CDR3 length, J gene, V gene, clone size, CDR3 DNA, CDR3 protein. D genes are given only for firm matches. Rows may omit the clone size; those that give it use once, few, many or a size class.

d_call: NA; cdr3_length: 16; j_call: TRBJ1-5; v_call: TRBV19; clone_size: few; cdr3_nt: TGTGCCAGTAGTAACCTCAGACTTCTTAGCAATCAGCCCCAGCATTTT; cdr3_aa: CASSNLRLLSNQPQHF
d_call: NA; cdr3_length: 12; j_call: TRBJ2-2; v_call: TRBV28; clone_size: NA; cdr3_nt: TGTGCCAGCTGTCGGGGCACCGGGGAGCTGTTTTTT; cdr3_aa: CASCRGTGELFF
d_call: TRBD2; cdr3_length: 16; j_call: TRBJ2-5; v_call: TRBV7-9; clone_size: NA; cdr3_nt: TGTGCCAGCAGCCTCGGGGGAGGCGGGAGGCAAGAGACCCAGTACTTC; cdr3_aa: CASSLGGGGRQETQYF
d_call: TRBD2; cdr3_length: 17; j_call: TRBJ2-1; v_call: TRBV7-9; clone_size: NA; cdr3_nt: TGTGCCAGCAGCTTAGGGGGACTAGCGGGAATCGACAATGAGCAGTTCTTC; cdr3_aa: CASSLGGLAGIDNEQFF
d_call: NA; cdr3_length: 12; j_call: TRBJ2-7; v_call: TRBV6-1; clone_size: few; cdr3_nt: TGTGCCAGCACTAACCCCCCATACGAGCAGTACTTC; cdr3_aa: CASTNPPYEQYF
d_call: NA; cdr3_length: 16; j_call: TRBJ2-7; v_call: TRBV9; clone_size: NA; cdr3_nt: TGTGCCAGCAGCCCCCGGGGTAACCCGATCTCCTACGAGCAGTACTTC; cdr3_aa: CASSPRGNPISYEQYF
d_call: NA; cdr3_length: 14; j_call: TRBJ1-2; v_call: TRBV5-6; clone_size: NA; cdr3_nt: TGTGCCAGCAGCTTGGGGGGGGTAAACTATGGCTACACCTTC; cdr3_aa: CASSLGGVNYGYTF
d_call: NA; cdr3_length: 14; j_call: TRBJ1-5; v_call: TRBV25-1; clone_size: NA; cdr3_nt: TGTGCCAGCAGTGAATGGGGGCAGAATCAGCCCCAGCATTTT; cdr3_aa: CASSEWGQNQPQHF
d_call: NA; cdr3_length: 13; j_call: TRBJ1-1; v_call: TRBV27; clone_size: NA; cdr3_nt: TGTGCCAGCAGTTTACAGGGATTGTCTGAAGCTTTCTTT; cdr3_aa: CASSLQGLSEAFF
d_call: NA; cdr3_length: 14; j_call: TRBJ1-5; v_call: TRBV19; clone_size: NA; cdr3_nt: TGTGCCAGTAGTATGCGATCTCCTGATCAGCCCCAGCATTTT; cdr3_aa: CASSMRSPDQPQHF
d_call: NA; cdr3_length: 16; j_call: TRBJ2-1; v_call: TRBV4-1; clone_size: NA; cdr3_nt: TGCGCCAGCAGCCAAGTTCACATGGTCTCCTACAATGAGCAGTTCTTC; cdr3_aa: CASSQVHMVSYNEQFF
d_call: TRBD2; cdr3_length: 15; j_call: TRBJ2-5; v_call: TRBV7-2; clone_size: NA; cdr3_nt: TGTGCCAGCAGCTTAGCTAAGGCGGGAGGACAGACCCAGTACTTC; cdr3_aa: CASSLAKAGGQTQYF
d_call: TRBD2; cdr3_length: 17; j_call: TRBJ2-7; v_call: TRBV9; clone_size: NA; cdr3_nt: TGTGCCAGCAGCCCGGGACTAGCGGGCCTACCCTCCTACGAGCAGTACTTC; cdr3_aa: CASSPGLAGLPSYEQYF
d_call: TRBD1; cdr3_length: 13; j_call: TRBJ1-2; v_call: TRBV7-2; clone_size: NA; cdr3_nt: TGTGCCAGCGGTAGGGACAGGAACTATGGCTACACCTTC; cdr3_aa: CASGRDRNYGYTF
d_call: NA; cdr3_length: 15; j_call: TRBJ2-1; v_call: TRBV5-8; clone_size: NA; cdr3_nt: TGTGCCAGCAGCCCGAGGGCCTCCTCCTACAATGAGCAGTTCTTC; cdr3_aa: CASSPRASSYNEQFF
d_call: NA; cdr3_length: 15; j_call: TRBJ1-4; v_call: TRBV6-5; clone_size: NA; cdr3_nt: TGTGCCAGCAGCCGAGCGGGACACCCCAATGAAAAACTGTTTTTT; cdr3_aa: CASSRAGHPNEKLFF
d_call: TRBD1; cdr3_length: 14; j_call: TRBJ1-5; v_call: TRBV9; clone_size: NA; cdr3_nt: TGTGCCAGCAGCCCGACAGGGGCTAATCAGCCCCAGCATTTT; cdr3_aa: CASSPTGANQPQHF
d_call: NA; cdr3_length: 16; j_call: TRBJ2-7; v_call: TRBV7-8; clone_size: NA; cdr3_nt: TGTGCCAGCAGCTTAGCCCCGACAGGGACTGGGTACGAGCAGTACTTC; cdr3_aa: CASSLAPTGTGYEQYF
d_call: TRBD1; cdr3_length: 14; j_call: TRBJ2-5; v_call: TRBV7-9; clone_size: NA; cdr3_nt: TGTGCCAGCAGCTTAGGACAGGGGTACGAGACCCAGTACTTC; cdr3_aa: CASSLGQGYETQYF
d_call: TRBD1; cdr3_length: 16; j_call: TRBJ1-2; v_call: TRBV15; clone_size: NA; cdr3_nt: TGTGCCACCAGCGGGATGAGGACAGGGAGGGTCTATGGCTACACCTTC; cdr3_aa: CATSGMRTGRVYGYTF
d_call: NA; cdr3_length: 15; j_call: TRBJ1-1; v_call: TRBV27; clone_size: once; cdr3_nt: TGTGCCAGCAGCCGCCCGGGGAGGGACGTAACTGAAGCTTTCTTT; cdr3_aa: CASSRPGRDVTEAFF
d_call: TRBD1; cdr3_length: 15; j_call: TRBJ2-7; v_call: TRBV18; clone_size: NA; cdr3_nt: TGTGCCAGCTCACCACCGGAGACAGGGTCTCTCGAGCAGTACTTC; cdr3_aa: CASSPPETGSLEQYF
d_call: NA; cdr3_length: 15; j_call: TRBJ1-5; v_call: TRBV2; clone_size: NA; cdr3_nt: TGTGCCAGCAGTGAAAACAGGGTTGGCAATCAGCCCCAGCATTTT; cdr3_aa: CASSENRVGNQPQHF
d_call: NA; cdr3_length: 14; j_call: TRBJ2-3; v_call: TRBV7-9; clone_size: NA; cdr3_nt: TGTGCCAGCAGCTTAGGCACAGGCACAGATACGCAGTATTTT; cdr3_aa: CASSLGTGTDTQYF
d_call: NA; cdr3_length: 15; j_call: TRBJ2-1; v_call: TRBV7-6; clone_size: NA; cdr3_nt: TGTGCCAGCAGCACGACCGGGACTGGCGACAATGAGCAGTTCTTC; cdr3_aa: CASSTTGTGDNEQFF
d_call: TRBD1; cdr3_length: 15; j_call: TRBJ1-6; v_call: TRBV4-2; clone_size: NA; cdr3_nt: TGTGCCAGCAGCCAACCTAGGGGGCTGGATTCACCCCTCCACTTT; cdr3_aa: CASSQPRGLDSPLHF
d_call: TRBD2; cdr3_length: 16; j_call: TRBJ2-5; v_call: TRBV28; clone_size: NA; cdr3_nt: TGTGCCAGCAGTTCTCCCCCCGGGGGGAATAAAGAGACCCAGTACTTC; cdr3_aa: CASSSPPGGNKETQYF
d_call: TRBD2; cdr3_length: 16; j_call: TRBJ2-1; v_call: TRBV4-1; clone_size: NA; cdr3_nt: TGCGCCAGCAGCCCCCTGGGGACTAGCGGTTACAATGAGCAGTTCTTC; cdr3_aa: CASSPLGTSGYNEQFF
d_call: TRBD1; cdr3_length: 15; j_call: TRBJ1-2; v_call: TRBV5-4; clone_size: once; cdr3_nt: TGTGCCAGCAGCTTGGGAGGGGGCTCTAACTATGGCTACACCTTC; cdr3_aa: CASSLGGGSNYGYTF
d_call: NA; cdr3_length: 15; j_call: TRBJ2-7; v_call: TRBV27; clone_size: NA; cdr3_nt: TGTGCCAGCAGTTTCGCCGGGACAAAAATCTACGAGCAGTACTTC; cdr3_aa: CASSFAGTKIYEQYF
d_call: TRBD1; cdr3_length: 14; j_call: TRBJ1-2; v_call: TRBV25-1; clone_size: NA; cdr3_nt: TGTGCCAGCAGGGCAGGGACAGGGAACTATGGCTACACCTTC; cdr3_aa: CASRAGTGNYGYTF
d_call: NA; cdr3_length: 17; j_call: TRBJ2-3; v_call: TRBV5-1; clone_size: NA; cdr3_nt: TGCGCCAGCAGCTTAAGCGGAGGGGAATTTCGGACAGATACGCAGTATTTT; cdr3_aa: CASSLSGGEFRTDTQYF
d_call: NA; cdr3_length: 16; j_call: TRBJ1-2; v_call: TRBV27; clone_size: NA; cdr3_nt: TGTGCCAGCAGTCCCTCCCCATACAGTCGTTTATATGGCTACACCTTC; cdr3_aa: CASSPSPYSRLYGYTF
d_call: TRBD2; cdr3_length: 11; j_call: TRBJ2-1; v_call: TRBV27; clone_size: NA; cdr3_nt: TGCGGGGCCGGGAGGATCGATGAGCAGTTCTTC; cdr3_aa: CGAGRIDEQFF
d_call: TRBD2; cdr3_length: 16; j_call: TRBJ2-1; v_call: TRBV10-3; clone_size: NA; cdr3_nt: TGTGCCATCAGTGAGCAGGGACTAGCGGGAGCGAATGAGCAGTTCTTC; cdr3_aa: CAISEQGLAGANEQFF
d_call: NA; cdr3_length: 16; j_call: TRBJ2-3; v_call: TRBV2; clone_size: few; cdr3_nt: TGTGCCAGCTCGGACGCACAGGGAAGAGGCACAGATACGCAGTATTTT; cdr3_aa: CASSDAQGRGTDTQYF
d_call: TRBD2; cdr3_length: 15; j_call: TRBJ2-1; v_call: TRBV27; clone_size: NA; cdr3_nt: TGTGCCACCCACAGGGTGGGTAGCGGGACGCATGAGCAGTTCTTC; cdr3_aa: CATHRVGSGTHEQFF
d_call: TRBD2; cdr3_length: 15; j_call: TRBJ2-1; v_call: TRBV5-1; clone_size: NA; cdr3_nt: TGCGCCAGCGCCATCCTGGGACTAGCGGGCGATGAGCAGTTCTTC; cdr3_aa: CASAILGLAGDEQFF
d_call: TRBD1; cdr3_length: 14; j_call: TRBJ1-2; v_call: TRBV5-5; clone_size: NA; cdr3_nt: TGTGCCAGCAGGACCGGACAGGGTGCCTATGGCTACACCTTC; cdr3_aa: CASRTGQGAYGYTF
d_call: TRBD1; cdr3_length: 17; j_call: TRBJ1-3; v_call: TRBV2; clone_size: NA; cdr3_nt: TGTGCCAGCAGTCAAAGCTTGGGACAGCCAATTGGAAACACCATATATTTT; cdr3_aa: CASSQSLGQPIGNTIYF
d_call: NA; cdr3_length: 16; j_call: TRBJ2-3; v_call: TRBV5-6; clone_size: NA; cdr3_nt: TGTGCCAGCAGCTTGTTCGACGGGAGATCCCAAGATACGCAGTATTTT; cdr3_aa: CASSLFDGRSQDTQYF
d_call: NA; cdr3_length: 15; j_call: TRBJ2-7; v_call: TRBV5-6; clone_size: NA; cdr3_nt: TGTGCCAGCAGCCCCGGGGGTGGCATACCGGGGGAGCAGTACTTC; cdr3_aa: CASSPGGGIPGEQYF
d_call: NA; cdr3_length: 15; j_call: TRBJ1-2; v_call: TRBV19; clone_size: NA; cdr3_nt: TGTGCCAGTACTCCGCGGGACTCCCTAAGGCTTGGCTACACCTTC; cdr3_aa: CASTPRDSLRLGYTF
d_call: NA; cdr3_length: 16; j_call: TRBJ1-3; v_call: TRBV5-8; clone_size: NA; cdr3_nt: TGTGCCAGCAGCGGCGAAAGGGGGTATGGCGGAAACACCATATATTTT; cdr3_aa: CASSGERGYGGNTIYF